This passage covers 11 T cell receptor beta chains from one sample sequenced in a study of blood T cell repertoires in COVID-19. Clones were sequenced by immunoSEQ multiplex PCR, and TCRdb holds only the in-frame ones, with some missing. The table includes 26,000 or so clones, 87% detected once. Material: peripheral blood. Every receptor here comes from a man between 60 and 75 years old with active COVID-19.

Here the CDR3 reads CASSYIQGKETQYF. The CDR3 DNA sequence: TGCGCCAGCAGCTACATACAGGGAAAAGAGACCCAGTACTTC. This chain connects TRBV5-1 to TRBJ2-5, with D possibly TRBD1 on 6 matching bases. From germline, CDR1 is SGHRS and CDR2 YFSETQ. CDR3 length equals 14 residues. The V end lost 3 bases, the J end lost 3 bases, and 12 bases lay between the germline ends.

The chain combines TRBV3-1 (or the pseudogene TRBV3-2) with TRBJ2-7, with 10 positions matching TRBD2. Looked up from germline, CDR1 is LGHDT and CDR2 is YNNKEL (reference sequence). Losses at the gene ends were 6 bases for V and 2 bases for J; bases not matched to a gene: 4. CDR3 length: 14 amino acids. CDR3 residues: CASSISGGAYEQYF. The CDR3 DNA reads TGTGCCAGCAGTATCAGCGGGGGGGCCTACGAGCAGTACTTC.

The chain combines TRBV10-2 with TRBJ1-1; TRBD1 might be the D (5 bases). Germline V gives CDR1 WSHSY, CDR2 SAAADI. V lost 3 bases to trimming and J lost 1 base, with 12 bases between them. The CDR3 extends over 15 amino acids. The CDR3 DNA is TGCGCCAGCAGTGATGGCCGAACAGGGAACACTGAAGCTTTCTTT. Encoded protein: CASSDGRTGNTEAFF.

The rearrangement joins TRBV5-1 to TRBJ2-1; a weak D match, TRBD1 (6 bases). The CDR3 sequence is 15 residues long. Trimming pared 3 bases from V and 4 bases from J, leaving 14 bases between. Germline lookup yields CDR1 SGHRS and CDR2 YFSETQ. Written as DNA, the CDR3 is TGCGCCAGCAGCTCTGCCAGGGGAATGTACAATGAGCAGTTCTTC. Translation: CASSSARGMYNEQFF.

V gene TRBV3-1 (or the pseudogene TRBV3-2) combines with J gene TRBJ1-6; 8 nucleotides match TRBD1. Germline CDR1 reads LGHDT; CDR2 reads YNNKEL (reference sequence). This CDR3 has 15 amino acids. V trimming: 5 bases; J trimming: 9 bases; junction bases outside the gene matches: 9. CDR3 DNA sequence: TGTGCCAGCAGCGAACAGGGGGAAATTGGTTCACCCCTCCACTTT. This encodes CASSEQGEIGSPLHF.

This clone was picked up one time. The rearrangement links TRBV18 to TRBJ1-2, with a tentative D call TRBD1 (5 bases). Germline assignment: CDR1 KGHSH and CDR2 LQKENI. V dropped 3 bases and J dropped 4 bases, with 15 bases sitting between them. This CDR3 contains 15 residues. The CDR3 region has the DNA TGTGCCAGCTCACCTTCAGGGAGGGTGAGCTATGGCTACACCTTC. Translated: CASSPSGRVSYGYTF.

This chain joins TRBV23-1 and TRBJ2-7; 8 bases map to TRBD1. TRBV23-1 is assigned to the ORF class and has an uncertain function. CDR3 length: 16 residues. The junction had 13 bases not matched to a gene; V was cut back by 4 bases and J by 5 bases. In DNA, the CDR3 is TGCGCCAGCAGTCCTCTAGGGCAGGGGGCAAACGACGAGCAGTACTTC. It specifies CASSPLGQGANDEQYF.

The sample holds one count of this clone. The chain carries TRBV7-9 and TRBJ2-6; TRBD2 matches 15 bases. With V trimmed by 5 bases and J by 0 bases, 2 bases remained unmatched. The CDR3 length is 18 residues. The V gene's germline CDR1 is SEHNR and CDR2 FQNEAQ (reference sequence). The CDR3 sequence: CASSPGLAGGSGANVLTF. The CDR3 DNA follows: TGTGCCAGCAGCCCGGGACTAGCGGGGGGCTCTGGGGCCAACGTCCTGACTTTC.

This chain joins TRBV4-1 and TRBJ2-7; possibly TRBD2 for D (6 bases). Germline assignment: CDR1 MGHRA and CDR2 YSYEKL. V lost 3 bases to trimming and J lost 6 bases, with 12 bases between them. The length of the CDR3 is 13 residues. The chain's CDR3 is CASSQVQGGEQYF. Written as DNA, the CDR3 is TGCGCCAGCAGCCAGGTTCAGGGAGGCGAGCAGTACTTC.

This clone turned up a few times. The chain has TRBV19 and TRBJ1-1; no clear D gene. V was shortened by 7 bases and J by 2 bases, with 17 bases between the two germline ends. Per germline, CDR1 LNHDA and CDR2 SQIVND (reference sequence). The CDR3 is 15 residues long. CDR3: CASKRSRRSNTEAFF. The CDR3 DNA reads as TGTGCCAGTAAAAGATCGAGACGGAGTAACACTGAAGCTTTCTTT.

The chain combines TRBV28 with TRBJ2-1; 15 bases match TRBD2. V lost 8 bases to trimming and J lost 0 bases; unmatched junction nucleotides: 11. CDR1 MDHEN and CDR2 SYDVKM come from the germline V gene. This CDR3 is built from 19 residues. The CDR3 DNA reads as TGTGCCAGCCGAGGGAGGACTAGCGGGGGGGCGAGCTCCTACAATGAGCAGTTCTTC. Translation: CASRGRTSGGASSYNEQFF.